Listed here is a single T cell receptor beta chain. Its antigen is as yet unknown. The length of the CDR3 is 17 residues. The V gene's germline CDR1 is MGHDK and CDR2 SYGVNS. These data belong to a study of T cells expressing NK-cell markers. Overall study results and limits: NKG2C+ dominant clonotypes from 5 to 7 donors made up about 1.0-8% of CD8+ T cells.

Libraries used 5'RACE template switching adding universal primer site and UMIs. TCRdb reprocessed the 5' RACE reads and reports one entry per CDR3 protein, with no DNA. Here the sample table reports more than 4,500 distinct CDR3 sequences. The sample was blood T cells: a sorted CD56 or NKG2C T cell subset, CD4+ or CD8+ T cells, or bulk PBMC T cells (not recorded which). The chain employs TRBV25-1 and TRBJ2-1; without DNA, the TCRdb call of TRBD1 cannot be checked. This receptor was obtained from a young man in good health. CDR3 region: CASSEAGSPGWYYEQFF.